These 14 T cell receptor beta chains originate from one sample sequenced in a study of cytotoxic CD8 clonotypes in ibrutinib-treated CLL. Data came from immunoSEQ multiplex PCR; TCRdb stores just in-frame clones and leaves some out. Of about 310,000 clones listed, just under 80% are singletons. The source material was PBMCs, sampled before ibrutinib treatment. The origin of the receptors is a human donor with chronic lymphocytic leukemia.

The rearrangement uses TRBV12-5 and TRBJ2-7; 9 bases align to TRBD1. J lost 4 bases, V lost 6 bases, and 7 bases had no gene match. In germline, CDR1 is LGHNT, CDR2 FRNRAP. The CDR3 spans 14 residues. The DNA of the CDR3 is TGTGCTAGTGGGTCCGGGACAGGGCGATACGAGCAGTACTTC. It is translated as CASGSGTGRYEQYF.

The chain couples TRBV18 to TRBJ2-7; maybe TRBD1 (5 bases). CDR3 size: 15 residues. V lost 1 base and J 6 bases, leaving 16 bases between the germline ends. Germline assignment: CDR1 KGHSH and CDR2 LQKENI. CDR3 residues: CASSPREIQGGEQYF. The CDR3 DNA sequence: TGTGCCAGCTCACCACGGGAAATCCAGGGCGGCGAGCAGTACTTC.

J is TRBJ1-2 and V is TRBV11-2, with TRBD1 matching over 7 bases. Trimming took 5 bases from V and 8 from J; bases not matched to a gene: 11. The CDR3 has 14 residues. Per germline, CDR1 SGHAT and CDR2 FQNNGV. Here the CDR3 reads CASSQTGTERGYTF. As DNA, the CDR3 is TGTGCCAGCAGCCAAACCGGGACAGAGAGGGGCTACACCTTC. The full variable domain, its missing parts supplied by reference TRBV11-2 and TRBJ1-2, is EAGVAQSPRYKIIEKRQSVAFWCNPISGHATLYWYQQILGQGPKLLIQFQNNGVVDDSQLPKDRFSAERLKGVDSTLKIQPAKLEDSAVYLCASSQTGTERGYTFGSGTRLTVV.

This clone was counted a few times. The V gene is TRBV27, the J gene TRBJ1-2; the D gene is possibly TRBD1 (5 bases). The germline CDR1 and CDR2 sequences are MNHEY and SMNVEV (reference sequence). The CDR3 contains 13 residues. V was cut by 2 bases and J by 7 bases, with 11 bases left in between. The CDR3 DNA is TGTGCCAGCAGTTTAATGGTCGGGGCTGGCTACACCTTC. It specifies CASSLMVGAGYTF.

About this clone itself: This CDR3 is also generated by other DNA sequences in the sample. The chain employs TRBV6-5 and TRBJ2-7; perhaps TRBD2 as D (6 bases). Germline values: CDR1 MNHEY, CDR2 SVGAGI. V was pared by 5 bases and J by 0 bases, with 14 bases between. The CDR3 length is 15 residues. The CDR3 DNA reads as TGTGCCAGCAGTCGCCTAGCGTTGAGCTCCTACGAGCAGTACTTC. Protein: CASSRLALSSYEQYF.

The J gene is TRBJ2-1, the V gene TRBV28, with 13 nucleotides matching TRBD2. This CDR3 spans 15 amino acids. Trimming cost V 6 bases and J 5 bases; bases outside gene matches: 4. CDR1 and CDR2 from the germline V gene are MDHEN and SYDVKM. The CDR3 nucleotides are TGTGCCAGCAGGATGGGACTAGCGGGGAACAATGAGCAGTTCTTC. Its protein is CASRMGLAGNNEQFF.

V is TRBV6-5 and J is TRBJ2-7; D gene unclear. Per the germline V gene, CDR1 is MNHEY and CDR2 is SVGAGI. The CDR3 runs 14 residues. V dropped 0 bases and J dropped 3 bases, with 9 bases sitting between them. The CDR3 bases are TGTGCCAGCAGTTACTCCCTAACTAACTACGAGCAGTACTTC. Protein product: CASSYSLTNYEQYF.

The CDR3: CASSVNRGNQPQHF. CDR3 DNA: TGTGCCAGCAGCGTCAACAGGGGGAATCAGCCCCAGCATTTT. V usage is TRBV27 and J usage is TRBJ1-5, with 8 bases fitting TRBD1. The ends lost 6 bases at V and 4 bases at J; junction bases unmatched: 5. There are 14 residues in the CDR3. The germline V gene encodes CDR1 MNHEY and CDR2 SMNVEV (reference sequence).

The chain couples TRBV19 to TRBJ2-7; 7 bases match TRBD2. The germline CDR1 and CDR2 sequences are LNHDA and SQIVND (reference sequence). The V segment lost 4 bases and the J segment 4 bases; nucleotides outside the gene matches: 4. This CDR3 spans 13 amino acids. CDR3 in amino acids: CASSRRERYEQYF. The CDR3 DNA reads TGTGCCAGTAGTAGGCGGGAGAGGTACGAGCAGTACTTC.

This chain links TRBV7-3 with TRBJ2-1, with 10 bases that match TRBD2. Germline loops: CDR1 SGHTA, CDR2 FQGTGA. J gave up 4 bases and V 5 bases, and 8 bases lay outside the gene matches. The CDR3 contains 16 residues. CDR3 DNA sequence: TGTGCCAGCAGCCCCCCTAGCGGGAGAGGTTACAATGAGCAGTTCTTC. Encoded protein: CASSPPSGRGYNEQFF.

The CDR3 region has the DNA TGCAGCGCTGGGGACTTCCGCTCTGGGGCCAACGTCCTGACTTTC. This translates into CSAGDFRSGANVLTF. The chain links TRBV29-1 to TRBJ2-6; a possible D gene is TRBD2 (6 bases). The CDR3 has 15 residues. The ends were cut back, 7 bases at V and 0 bases at J, with 13 bases in the middle. Germline CDR1 is SQVTM and CDR2 is ANQGSEA. The full variable domain, its missing parts supplied by reference TRBV29-1 and TRBJ2-6, is SAVISQKPSRDICQRGTSLTIQCQVDSQVTMMFWYRQQPGQSLTLIATANQGSEATYESGFVIDKFPISRPNLTFSTLTVSNMSPEDSSIYLCSAGDFRSGANVLTFGAGSRLTVL.

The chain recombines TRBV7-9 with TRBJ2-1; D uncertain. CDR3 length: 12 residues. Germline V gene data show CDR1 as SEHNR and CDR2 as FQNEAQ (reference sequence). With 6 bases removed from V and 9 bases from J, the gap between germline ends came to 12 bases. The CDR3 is CASRPTVGEQFF. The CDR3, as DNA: TGTGCCAGCAGGCCTACCGTCGGTGAGCAGTTCTTC.

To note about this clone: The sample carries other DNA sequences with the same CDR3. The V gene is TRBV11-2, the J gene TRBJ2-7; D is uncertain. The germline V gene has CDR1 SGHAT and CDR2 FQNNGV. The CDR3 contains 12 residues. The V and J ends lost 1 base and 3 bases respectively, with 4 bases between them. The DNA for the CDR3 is TGTGCCAGCAGCTTAGCCCTCTACGAGCAGTACTTC. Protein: CASSLALYEQYF.

CDR3 sequence: CASSLVSETQYF. For the CDR3, the DNA is TGTGCCAGCAGCTTAGTGTCGGAGACCCAGTACTTC. The chain combines TRBV7-6 with TRBJ2-5; D is unresolved. CDR3 length: 12 amino acids. The ends were cut back, 1 base at V and 5 bases at J, with 5 bases in the middle. Per the germline V gene, CDR1 is SGHVS and CDR2 is FNYEAQ. Based on the CDR3 plus reference TRBV7-6 and TRBJ2-5, the full variable domain is GAGVSQSPRYKVTKRGQDVALRCDPISGHVSLYWYRQALGQGPEFLTYFNYEAQQDKSGLPNDRFSAERPEGSISTLTIQRTEQRDSAMYRCASSLVSETQYFGPGTRLLVL.